The rows below give T cell receptor beta chains drawn from one sample of a study of blood T cell repertoires in COVID-19. Sequencing was performed with immunoSEQ multiplex PCR; in TCRdb, only in-frame clones are kept and a portion is missing. The sample shows about 100,000 clones, 91% of them seen only once. The specimen sequenced was peripheral blood. These receptor sequences come from a man over 45 with acute or convalescent COVID-19. Both conserved end residues are part of each CDR3. The D gene is left open where the match is weak. Some rows have no size entry. The others give once, few or many, or a class for an expanded clone.

J gene,D gene,V gene,clone size,CDR3 protein,CDR3 DNA
TRBJ2-3,TRBD2,TRBV24-1,-,CATSDRSGGDTQYF,TGTGCCACCAGTGATCGGTCGGGAGGGGATACGCAGTATTTT
TRBJ1-5,-,TRBV4-1,-,CASSQDDTDNQPQHF,TGCGCCAGCAGCCAGGATGACACCGACAATCAGCCCCAGCATTTT
TRBJ1-5,-,TRBV6-5,-,CASSPRVGGDQPQHF,TGTGCCAGCAGCCCCAGGGTGGGGGGGGATCAGCCCCAGCATTTT
TRBJ2-2,TRBD1,TRBV14,few,CASSLRGQGMVFF,TGTGCCAGCAGCCTCCGAGGACAGGGGATGGTGTTTTTT
TRBJ2-7,-,TRBV3-1/TRBV3-2,-,CASSQERFTYEQYF,TGTGCCAGCAGCCAAGAGCGCTTTACCTACGAGCAGTACTTC
TRBJ1-2,-,TRBV6-5,-,CASRGTGGGGYTF,TGTGCCAGCAGAGGGACGGGGGGAGGTGGCTACACCTTC
TRBJ2-5,TRBD1,TRBV5-1,-,CASSSTGALGTQYF,TGCGCCAGCAGCTCGACAGGGGCTTTAGGTACCCAGTACTTC
TRBJ1-2,-,TRBV19,-,CASSLTGGRGYTF,TGTGCCAGTAGTTTGACAGGAGGCCGCGGCTACACCTTC
TRBJ2-1,TRBD2,TRBV24-1,-,CATRALAGETNEQFF,TGTGCCACCAGAGCTCTAGCGGGGGAAACCAATGAGCAGTTCTTC
TRBJ1-1,-,TRBV6-5,-,CASRIDRTPNTEAFF,TGTGCCAGCAGAATAGACAGGACACCGAACACTGAAGCTTTCTTT
TRBJ1-6,TRBD1,TRBV6-6,few,CASSKSDRVGSPLHF,TGTGCCAGCAGTAAATCTGACAGGGTGGGTTCACCCCTCCACTTT
TRBJ1-5,-,TRBV28,-,CASGLDRGGNQPQHF,TGTGCCAGCGGGTTGGACAGAGGGGGCAATCAGCCCCAGCATTTT
TRBJ2-2,-,TRBV7-8,-,CASSSKSRDTGELFF,TGTGCCAGCAGCTCCAAATCCAGGGACACCGGGGAGCTGTTTTTT
TRBJ1-3,-,TRBV6-5,-,CASSYVGQQNTIYF,TGTGCCAGCAGTTATGTTGGCCAACAAAACACCATATATTTT
TRBJ2-3,TRBD1,TRBV4-1,-,CASSQGWDRLTDTQYF,TGCGCCAGCAGCCAAGGGTGGGACAGGCTCACAGATACGCAGTATTTT
TRBJ2-1,TRBD2,TRBV12-5,-,CASGFEGLAGDEQFF,TGTGCTAGTGGTTTTGAGGGACTAGCGGGGGATGAGCAGTTCTTC
TRBJ1-1,TRBD1,TRBV28,-,CASSDVGGLNTEAFF,TGTGCCAGCAGTGACGTAGGGGGCCTGAACACTGAAGCTTTCTTT
TRBJ2-1,-,TRBV24-1,-,CATSDSLVRDEQFF,TGTGCCACCAGTGATTCTCTAGTCAGAGATGAGCAGTTCTTC
TRBJ1-2,TRBD1,TRBV2,-,CASSSGQPPYGYTF,TGTGCCAGCAGCTCGGGACAGCCGCCCTATGGCTACACCTTC